Listed below are T cell receptor beta chains from one sample, sequenced in a study of identifying expanded T cells in peripheral blood. Measured with immunoSEQ multiplex PCR; TCRdb has only the in-frame clones, and not every one. The repertoire includes tens of thousands of clones, about 91% of them detected once, and under 4.5% sits in the top ten. The sequenced material came from blood. All receptors derive from a person aged 18 to 70 in good health. Each CDR3 is given without its conserved first and last residue. A D gene is named only where the DNA matches it firmly.

TRBJ2-7	.	TRBV23-1	ASSQRKRFSYEQY
TRBJ1-6	TRBD1	TRBV6-5	ATTPKAGGSPLH
TRBJ1-2	.	TRBV5-1	ASSLVAESNYGYT
TRBJ2-3	TRBD1	TRBV6-1	ASSSDRGDTQY
TRBJ1-6	.	TRBV9	ASSGISYNSPLH
TRBJ2-5	.	TRBV6-1	ASSGSSQETQY
TRBJ2-7	TRBD2	TRBV6-1	ASSEEAGEVYEQY
TRBJ2-5	.	TRBV7-3	ASSPGGQETQY
TRBJ2-3	.	TRBV7-2	ASSLGGGRDTQY
TRBJ1-5	.	TRBV25-1	ASSIRGNQPQH
TRBJ2-2	.	TRBV5-5	ASSSGSTGELF
TRBJ1-2	.	TRBV11-2	ASSSDNLYGYT
TRBJ2-4	.	TRBV6-5	ASKTKNIQY
TRBJ2-3	TRBD2	TRBV10-3	AISATSGSTDTQY
TRBJ2-1	TRBD1	TRBV18	ASSLGDPGGYNEQF
TRBJ2-5	.	TRBV4-1	ASSQGRPDTQY
TRBJ1-3	.	TRBV11-2	ASSLGGGSGNTIY
TRBJ2-1	.	TRBV4-2	ASSQDPTGDEQF
TRBJ1-1	TRBD1	TRBV2	ASSVGQTRAEAF
TRBJ1-1	.	TRBV15	ATSRDRGSPTYAF
TRBJ1-5	.	TRBV4-2	ASSFDGDSNQPQH
TRBJ2-1	.	TRBV5-6	ASSLGIEGAGYNEQF
TRBJ1-4	.	TRBV7-9	ASSKPKEKLF
TRBJ2-3	TRBD1	TRBV19	ASSTPGQGVDTQY
TRBJ1-2	TRBD1	TRBV6-1	ASNPDRGKYGYT
TRBJ2-5	.	TRBV6-1	ASSSRRETQY
TRBJ2-7	TRBD2	TRBV10-1	ASSGGSEVYEQY
TRBJ1-1	.	TRBV18	ASSRGQQNTEAF
TRBJ1-4	.	TRBV27	ASSLWGRGEKLF
TRBJ1-1	.	TRBV18	ASSPTRPSGTEAF
TRBJ2-3	.	TRBV5-4	ASSPGTFDTDTQY
TRBJ1-5	.	TRBV6-6	ASSPQENQPQH
TRBJ1-2	TRBD1	TRBV6-1	ASSAQQGAYGYT
TRBJ2-5	.	TRBV4-3	ASSQFPNQVGETQY
TRBJ2-6	.	TRBV5-1	ASSLSVGLSGANVLT
TRBJ2-3	TRBD2	TRBV23-1	ASSRAGGGTDTQY
TRBJ1-4	TRBD1	TRBV7-9	ASSLGQVGEKLF
TRBJ2-2	.	TRBV7-3	ASSPRGTGELF
TRBJ2-1	.	TRBV18	ASSPPTTGAHNEQF
TRBJ2-7	.	TRBV6-1	ASSFQDEQY
TRBJ2-1	.	TRBV27	ASSFLSSEILNEQF
TRBJ2-7	TRBD2	TRBV6-5	ASSPFGGGAYEQY
TRBJ2-7	TRBD2	TRBV7-2	ASSLNSGGAYEQY
TRBJ1-2	TRBD1	TRBV7-9	ASSFGQALGYT
TRBJ1-2	.	TRBV6-5	ASSYSRQLSGYT
TRBJ2-7	.	TRBV11-2	ASSMGWEAYEQY
TRBJ1-1	TRBD1	TRBV19	AAKQGDWRNTEAF
TRBJ2-3	.	TRBV7-2	ASSPDYTDTQY
TRBJ2-7	.	TRBV21-1	ASSPPGGTYEQY
TRBJ2-5	TRBD1	TRBV2	ASTGQVRVETQY
TRBJ2-1	TRBD2	TRBV9	ASSVGGGAHNEQF
TRBJ2-7	.	TRBV9	ASSVGVDLYEQY
TRBJ2-1	TRBD1	TRBV12-5	ASGPDRDRQANEQF
TRBJ2-3	TRBD1	TRBV9	ASSDRGPSTDTQY
TRBJ1-1	TRBD1	TRBV6-1	ASSGTGGLTEAF
TRBJ2-7	TRBD2	TRBV19	ASSIEPSGSYEQY